These 7 T cell receptor beta chains share one sample of origin, sequenced in a study of T cells in Graves' hyperthyroidism and ophthalmopathy. The investigators amplified TCR beta CDR3 regions from RNA transcripts. The HTBI primer set drove a first-round RT-PCR of the TCR CDR3. From the multiplex PCR reads, TCRdb called clonotypes with MiXCR, one entry per CDR3 protein. The sample lists approximately 430,000 distinct CDR3 sequences; 15% to 19% were seen once. The specimen sequenced was blood. Receptors were obtained from a woman aged 18 to 35 with Graves' hyperthyroidism.

This clonotype was recorded many times. The chain employs TRBV6-1 and TRBJ1-6; D remains unclear. Looked up from germline, CDR1 is MNHNS and CDR2 is SASEGT. This CDR3 contains 11 residues. V lost 8 bases to trimming and J lost 8 bases, with 7 bases between them. The CDR3 protein is CASGMDSPLHF. CDR3 sequence (DNA): TGTGCCAGCGGGATGGATTCACCCCTCCACTTT.

This clonotype has at least ten counts. The chain is built from TRBV12-3 or TRBV12-4 and TRBJ1-1; no clear D. This CDR3 has 13 amino acids. Trimming pared 2 bases from V and 4 bases from J, leaving 8 bases between. The CDR3 reads CASSLTRGTEAFF. CDR3 in DNA: TGTGCCAGCAGTTTAACGCGGGGCACTGAAGCTTTCTTT.

This clonotype was seen a handful of times. V gene TRBV6-1 combines with J gene TRBJ1-4, with D possibly matching TRBD1 (6 bases). Germline CDR1 is MNHNS and CDR2 is SASEGT. This CDR3 contains 15 residues. V lost 6 bases, J lost 6 bases, and 17 bases lay in between. CDR3: CASRFGQGQDEKLFF. CDR3 DNA sequence: TGTGCCAGCAGGTTCGGTCAGGGGCAGGATGAAAAACTGTTTTTT.

This clonotype was counted a few times. This chain uses TRBV6-1 with TRBJ2-7; weak D call: TRBD2 (6 bases). Per the germline V gene, CDR1 is MNHNS and CDR2 is SASEGT. The CDR3 covers 14 residues. V was clipped by 6 bases and J by 2 bases, with 14 bases between them. The CDR3 spells CASSSGVPTYEQYF. CDR3 DNA sequence: TGTGCCAGCAGCTCGGGGGTACCCACCTACGAGCAGTACTTC.

This clonotype came up many times. The chain joins TRBV5-1 to TRBJ2-7; the match to TRBD2 covers 10 bases. Germline V gives CDR1 SGHRS, CDR2 YFSETQ. The J segment lost 0 bases and the V segment lost 4 bases, leaving 4 bases of the junction unmatched. The length of the CDR3 is 15 residues. The CDR3 nucleotides are TGCGCCAGCAGCCCCGGGACTAGCGCCTCCTACGAGCAGTACTTC. Translated, it gives CASSPGTSASYEQYF.

This clonotype was observed many times. The chain is built from TRBV2 and TRBJ2-5; 9 bases agree with TRBD2. The length of the CDR3 is 13 residues. Germline loops: CDR1 SNHLY, CDR2 FYNNEI. Unmatched junction bases numbered 2, after V lost 7 bases and J lost 2 bases. The CDR3 nucleotides are TGTGCCAGCACAAGCGGGGGGCAAGAGACCCAGTACTTC. Its translation: CASTSGGQETQYF.

This clonotype was found many times. The chain is built from TRBV11-3 and TRBJ1-2; D uncertain. The CDR3 contains 15 residues. Trimming took 1 base from V and 6 from J, leaving 15 bases between them. The germline V gene has CDR1 SGHNT and CDR2 YENEEA. The CDR3: CASSLALFPGDGYTF. For the CDR3, the DNA is TGTGCCAGCAGCTTAGCCCTCTTCCCCGGGGATGGCTACACCTTC.